This record looks at one TCR beta chain sequence and its context. The target antigen is unknown. The data stem from a study of T cells after yellow fever vaccination. Study-wide results and caveats: Reappearance after the booster was seen for most primary-vaccination clones, at more than 95% CD4 and roughly 90% CD8. The secondary response peaked faster, at day 5 versus 15, but was weaker.

One entry per CDR3 protein, called by TCRdb with MiXCR from the 5' RACE reads. Altogether about 260,000 distinct CDR3 sequences are present, 5.2% being singletons, with the ten largest covering about 3.5%. Trimming stripped 0 bases from V and 0 bases from J, with 8 bases between. CDR3 length equals 15 residues. Germline values: CDR1 LGHNA, CDR2 YSLEER. The sequences come from CD4+ T cells sorted from PBMCs, collected on the day of the yellow fever booster vaccination. This sequence originates from a man aged 18 to 30 who received the YFV17D yellow fever vaccine. J is TRBJ1-1 and V is TRBV4-3; D remains ambiguous. The CDR3 here is CASSQDGQLNTEAFF. Written as DNA, the CDR3 is TGCGCCAGCAGCCAAGATGGGCAGCTGAACACTGAAGCTTTCTTT.